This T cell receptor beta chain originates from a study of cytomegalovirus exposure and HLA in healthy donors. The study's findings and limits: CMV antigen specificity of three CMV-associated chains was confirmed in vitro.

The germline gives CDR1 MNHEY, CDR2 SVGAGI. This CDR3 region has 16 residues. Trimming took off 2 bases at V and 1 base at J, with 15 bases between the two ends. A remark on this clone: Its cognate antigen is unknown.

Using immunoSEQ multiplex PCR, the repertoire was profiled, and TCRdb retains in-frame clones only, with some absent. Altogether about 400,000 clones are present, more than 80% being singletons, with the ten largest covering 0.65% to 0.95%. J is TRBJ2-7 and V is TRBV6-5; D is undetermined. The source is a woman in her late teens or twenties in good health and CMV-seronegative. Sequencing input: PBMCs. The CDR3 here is CASSYAYSTESYEQYF. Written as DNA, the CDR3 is TGTGCCAGCAGTTACGCATATTCGACTGAATCCTACGAGCAGTACTTC.